Sequencing of this TCR beta chain was carried out in a study of blood T cell repertoires in COVID-19. In the study overall: T cells, B-cell-depleted T cells, or PBMCs provided the cDNA or gDNA that served as material.

In the authors' workflow: The assay estimated nucleated cells by amplifying reference gene primers. This table comes from immunoSEQ multiplex PCR, and its TCRdb copy is limited to in-frame clones, with some not included. V and J calls and clone size are those listed in that table; D and trimming were worked out from the DNA. The data hold around 190,000 clones, with just under 80% observed a single time. Trimming left V 2 bases short and J 6 bases short, with 8 bases between. This CDR3 has 14 residues. The V gene's germline CDR1 is MDHEN and CDR2 SYDVKM. Sequenced material: peripheral blood. The receptor's source is a man aged 65 to 79 with active or convalescent COVID-19. The chain carries TRBV28 and TRBJ1-6, with D tentatively TRBD1 (6 bases). The CDR3 protein is CASSLRQVNSPLHF. In DNA form, the CDR3 reads TGTGCCAGCAGTTTAAGACAGGTTAATTCACCCCTCCACTTT.